The 24 T cell receptor beta chains below were found in one sample sequenced in a study of cytomegalovirus exposure and HLA in healthy donors. It was with 60 Vbeta and 13 Jbeta primers that the PCR ran. Method: immunoSEQ multiplex PCR; TCRdb's copy keeps in-frame clones and lacks some. The table has 100,000 or so clones, more than 70% seen once. The specimen sequenced was PBMCs. Source of these receptors: a man aged 30 to 45 in good health and CMV-seronegative.

The chain couples TRBV6-1 to TRBJ2-1; the D gene is possibly TRBD2 (6 bases). CDR1 and CDR2 (germline): MNHNS, SASEGT. Trimming took off 2 bases at V and 4 bases at J, with 18 bases between the two ends. The CDR3 sequence is 17 residues long. The CDR3: CASSEYPLRTIYNEQFF. The CDR3, as DNA: TGTGCCAGCAGTGAATATCCCCTCCGGACTATTTACAATGAGCAGTTCTTC.

The V gene is TRBV19, the J gene TRBJ1-5, with D perhaps matching TRBD1 (5 bases). Trimming took off 6 bases at V and 0 bases at J, with 15 bases between the two ends. The CDR3 contains 16 residues. The germline V gene has CDR1 LNHDA and CDR2 SQIVND (reference sequence). The CDR3 protein is CASSASVRGSNQPQHF. CDR3 in DNA: TGTGCCAGTAGCGCCTCTGTTAGGGGTAGCAATCAGCCCCAGCATTTT.

The chain is built from TRBV12-5 and TRBJ2-1; D is undetermined. The CDR3 covers 11 residues. Germline V gene data show CDR1 as LGHNT and CDR2 as FRNRAP. Trimming cost V 5 bases and J 4 bases, with 3 bases left between them. CDR3 region: CASGLYNEQFF. For the CDR3, the DNA is TGTGCTAGTGGTCTATACAATGAGCAGTTCTTC.

V usage is TRBV18 and J usage is TRBJ1-1, with 8 bases aligning to TRBD1. J gave up 0 bases and V 5 bases, and 2 bases lay outside the gene matches. The CDR3 length is 14 residues. Germline loops: CDR1 KGHSH, CDR2 LQKENI. CDR3 DNA: TGTGCCAGCTCATCGGGACAGGTGAACACTGAAGCTTTCTTT. Translated: CASSSGQVNTEAFF.

This sequence joins TRBV12-5 and TRBJ2-1, with 12 nucleotides matching TRBD2. CDR1 is LGHNT and CDR2 is FRNRAP in the germline V gene. This CDR3 region has 15 residues. With V trimmed by 1 base and J by 9 bases, 4 bases remained unmatched. The DNA for the CDR3 is TGTGCTAGTGGTTTGGGTCTAGCGGGAGGGATTGAGCAGTTCTTC. It yields the protein CASGLGLAGGIEQFF.

This clone was recorded only once. This sequence joins TRBV29-1 and TRBJ2-7; D is possibly TRBD1 (5 bases). Germline-derived CDR1 and CDR2 are SQVTM and ANQGSEA. This CDR3 comprises 13 residues. V lost 0 bases and J 3 bases, leaving 9 bases between the germline ends. The CDR3 loop reads CSVEDIRGYEQYF. Here the CDR3 DNA reads TGCAGCGTTGAAGATATTAGGGGCTACGAGCAGTACTTC.

This rearrangement joins TRBV5-6 to TRBJ1-1; unclear D gene. There are 14 residues in the CDR3. CDR1 SGHDT and CDR2 YYEEEE come from the germline V gene. V was cut by 4 bases and J by 0 bases, with 10 bases left in between. CDR3 region: CASSVDTLNTEAFF. The CDR3 bases are TGTGCCAGCAGCGTTGACACCTTGAACACTGAAGCTTTCTTT.

This clone was seen only once. The chain is built from TRBV27 and TRBJ2-7; 7 bases match TRBD1. Trimming removed 9 bases from V and 1 base from J; junction bases left unmatched: 6. CDR1 is MNHEY, CDR2 SMNVEV, per germline (reference sequence). The CDR3 spans 13 residues. This CDR3 reads CARDRDVSYEQYF. The CDR3, as DNA: TGTGCCAGAGACAGGGACGTTTCCTACGAGCAGTACTTC.

The chain couples TRBV20-1 to TRBJ2-7; no definite D call. V gave up 3 bases and J gave up 7 bases, with 10 bases separating them. Germline CDR1 and CDR2: DFQATT and SNEGSKA (reference sequence). This CDR3 spans 11 amino acids. The CDR3 loop reads CSASSSKEQYF. CDR3 nucleotides: TGCAGTGCTAGCTCTAGTAAGGAGCAGTACTTC.

Here the CDR3 reads CASSPLDRAAEQYF. As DNA, the CDR3 is TGTGCCAGCAGTCCTCTAGACAGGGCGGCAGAGCAGTACTTC. The gene calls are TRBV27 and TRBJ2-7; TRBD1 aligns across 7 bases. Trimming removed 5 bases from V and 7 bases from J; junction bases left unmatched: 11. CDR3 length: 14 amino acids. Germline V gene lookup returns CDR1 MNHEY and CDR2 SMNVEV (reference sequence).

This chain uses TRBV5-1 with TRBJ1-4; a possible D gene is TRBD1 (6 bases). The CDR3 covers 18 residues. Germline CDR1 is SGHRS and CDR2 is YFSETQ. V was trimmed by 5 bases and J by 0 bases, leaving 20 bases between them. This CDR3 reads CASSLKPDRGATNEKLFF. The CDR3 DNA reads TGCGCCAGCAGTCTTAAGCCGGACAGAGGAGCAACTAATGAAAAACTGTTTTTT.

The chain is built from TRBV7-9 and TRBJ2-7, with 9 bases aligning to TRBD1. Trimming at V came to 5 bases and at J to 0 bases, leaving 5 bases not matched to a gene. This CDR3 spans 15 amino acids. Germline V CDR1 and CDR2: SEHNR, FQNEAQ (reference sequence). CDR3 sequence reads: CASSPDRGSSYEQYF. CDR3 sequence (DNA): TGTGCCAGCAGCCCCGACAGGGGGAGCTCCTACGAGCAGTACTTC.

The CDR3 coding sequence is TGTGCCAGCAGTCGTGGGACTAGCGGCTACGAGCAGTACTTC. This gives the protein CASSRGTSGYEQYF. J is TRBJ2-7 and V is TRBV27; 11 bases map to TRBD2. Germline CDR1 and CDR2: MNHEY and SMNVEV (reference sequence). Trimming at V came to 5 bases and at J to 3 bases, leaving 3 bases not matched to a gene. The length of the CDR3 is 14 residues.

The CDR3 bases are TGTGCCAGCAACAGGGTCGCAGATACGCAGTATTTT. This sequence encodes CASNRVADTQYF. The V call is TRBV2, the J call TRBJ2-3; D might be TRBD1 (6 bases). CDR3 length: 12 amino acids. Germline V gives CDR1 SNHLY, CDR2 FYNNEI. V was trimmed by 7 bases and J by 4 bases, leaving 9 bases between them. The variable domain in full, completed from reference TRBV2 and TRBJ2-3, reads EPEVTQTPSHQVTQMGQEVILRCVPISNHLYFYWYRQILGQKVEFLVSFYNNEISEKSEIFDDQFSVERPDGSNFTLKIRSTKLEDSAMYFCASNRVADTQYFGPGTRLTVL.

CDR3 sequence: CASSPTREGTQYF. The CDR3 DNA follows: TGTGCCAGCAGCCCCACGAGGGAGGGGACCCAGTACTTC. The V gene is TRBV7-8, the J gene TRBJ2-5, with 7 bases identical to TRBD2. This CDR3 comprises 13 residues. J lost 7 bases, V lost 5 bases, and 7 bases had no gene match. The V gene's germline CDR1 is SGHVS and CDR2 FQNEAQ. The full variable domain, its missing parts supplied by reference TRBV7-8 and TRBJ2-5, is GAGVSQSPRYKVAKRGQDVALRCDPISGHVSLFWYQQALGQGPEFLTYFQNEAQLDKSGLPSDRFFAERPEGSVSTLKIQRTQQEDSAVYLCASSPTREGTQYFGPGTRLLVL.

The CDR3 DNA reads as TGTGCCAGCAGGCAGACCGCGGGCTCCTACGAGCAGTACTTC. Protein: CASRQTAGSYEQYF. The chain recombines TRBV28 with TRBJ2-7; maybe TRBD2 (5 bases). The germline V gene encodes CDR1 MDHEN and CDR2 SYDVKM. CDR3 length: 14 amino acids. Trimming pared 6 bases from V and 0 bases from J, leaving 12 bases between.

CDR3 DNA: TGTGCCAGCAGTGAACTAGTGGGCACAGATACGCAGTATTTT. Amino acid sequence: CASSELVGTDTQYF. V usage is TRBV2 and J usage is TRBJ2-3; D uncertain. Germline lookup yields CDR1 SNHLY and CDR2 FYNNEI. V was trimmed by 2 bases and J by 1 base, leaving 7 bases between them. The CDR3 spans 14 residues.

The chain employs TRBV6-5 and TRBJ1-2, with no clear D. Looked up from germline, CDR1 is MNHEY and CDR2 is SVGAGI. The V end lost 10 bases, the J end lost 4 bases, and 13 bases lay between the germline ends. The CDR3 runs to 12 residues. The CDR3 DNA is TGTGCCACTTCGAGAAGCCCCTATGGCTACACCTTC. Amino acids: CATSRSPYGYTF.

The rearrangement joins TRBV27 to TRBJ1-2, with a tentative D call TRBD1 (5 bases). This CDR3 has 13 residues. V was trimmed by 6 bases and J by 5 bases, leaving 13 bases between them. The germline V gene encodes CDR1 MNHEY and CDR2 SMNVEV (reference sequence). Written as DNA, the CDR3 is TGTGCCAGCAGCCGGGGACTGGGATATGGCTACACCTTC. Protein sequence: CASSRGLGYGYTF.

The chain couples TRBV18 to TRBJ1-1, with TRBD1 matching 9 bases. Germline lookup yields CDR1 KGHSH and CDR2 LQKENI. This CDR3 region has 12 residues. Losses at the gene ends were 5 bases for V and 7 bases for J; bases not matched to a gene: 2. CDR3 bases: TGTGCCAGCTCAACAGGGGGCGGTGAAGCTTTCTTT. It codes for CASSTGGGEAFF.

The V and J genes are TRBV15 and TRBJ2-1, with unresolved D. This CDR3 has 12 amino acids. From germline, CDR1 is LNHNV and CDR2 YYDKDF (reference sequence). The V end lost 0 bases, the J end lost 8 bases, and 5 bases lay between the germline ends. The DNA of the CDR3 is TGTGCCACCAGCAGAGATCTCCATGAGCAGTTCTTC. Translated: CATSRDLHEQFF.

CDR3 nucleotides: TGTGCCAGCAGTGGGGGGAACAATCAGCCCCAGCATTTT. As protein: CASSGGNNQPQHF. The chain carries TRBV28 and TRBJ1-5; weak D call: TRBD1 (5 bases). Per the germline V gene, CDR1 is MDHEN and CDR2 is SYDVKM. The V gene lost 5 bases and the J gene lost 3 bases, with 8 bases spanning the gap. The CDR3 sequence is 13 residues long.

The rearrangement uses TRBV29-1 and TRBJ2-2; 10 nucleotides agree with TRBD2. The germline gives CDR1 SQVTM, CDR2 ANQGSEA. This CDR3 contains 14 residues. Trimming removed 4 bases from V and 4 bases from J; junction bases left unmatched: 3. This CDR3 reads CSVGGLALTGELFF. DNA of the CDR3: TGCAGCGTTGGGGGACTAGCGCTCACCGGGGAGCTGTTTTTT.

The rearrangement joins TRBV11-1 to TRBJ2-7; TRBD2 matches 7 bases. CDR3 length: 15 amino acids. CDR1 is SGHAT, CDR2 FQDESV, per germline (reference sequence). V lost 5 bases, J lost 6 bases, and 13 bases stayed unmatched. The CDR3 loop reads CASSRTRGEGLEQYF. The CDR3 region has the DNA TGTGCCAGCAGCCGGACACGGGGGGAGGGCCTCGAGCAGTACTTC.